This section outlines one T cell receptor beta chain sequence together with its context. The CDR3 length is 16 residues. Losses at the gene ends were 2 bases for V and 0 bases for J; bases not matched to a gene: 2. Germline CDR1 and CDR2: SGHNT and YENEEA. These data belong to a study of blood T cell repertoires in COVID-19. The wider study: Acute-phase and convalescent COVID-19 samples originated in the United States, Italy and Spain.

Method: immunoSEQ multiplex PCR; TCRdb's copy keeps in-frame clones and lacks some. The profile shows some 150,000 clones, 70% to 90% of them singletons. This sequence was found in a woman aged 55-69 years with COVID-19, enrolled during active disease. Sequenced: peripheral blood. The genes are TRBV11-3 and TRBJ2-2, with 8 bases lining up with TRBD2. The CDR3 protein is CASSLRTSTNTGELFF. CDR3 in DNA: TGTGCCAGCAGCTTACGGACTAGCACGAACACCGGGGAGCTGTTTTTT.